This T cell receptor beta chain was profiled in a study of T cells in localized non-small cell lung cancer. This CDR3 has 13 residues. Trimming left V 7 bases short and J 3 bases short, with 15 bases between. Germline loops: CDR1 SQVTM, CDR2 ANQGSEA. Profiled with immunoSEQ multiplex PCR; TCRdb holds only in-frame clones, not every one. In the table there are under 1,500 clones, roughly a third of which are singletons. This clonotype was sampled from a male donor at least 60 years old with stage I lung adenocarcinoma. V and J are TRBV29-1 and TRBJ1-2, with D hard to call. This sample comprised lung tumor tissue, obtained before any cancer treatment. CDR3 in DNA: TGCAGCGATACTTGGTCACCACACTATGGCTACACCTTC. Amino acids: CSDTWSPHYGYTF.